This TCR beta chain was recorded in a study of T-cell reconstitution after alpha-beta-depleted transplantation in children. This CDR3 comprises 14 residues. Trimming left V 5 bases short and J 0 bases short, with 11 bases between. Germline CDR1 SEHNR, CDR2 FQNEAQ (reference sequence). Unique molecular identifiers were used to barcode this TCRbeta library. TCRdb used MiXCR to reprocess the PCR reads, holding one entry per CDR3 protein. Here the sample spans about 440,000 distinct CDR3 sequences, about 45% being singletons. Study-level findings and limits: Expanded graft clones numbering several hundred reportedly gave rise to alpha-beta T cells about two months after transplant. T-cell counts and diversity at one year post-transplant came mainly from newly produced T cells. Elevated TCRbeta diversity at day 60 was traced, in some patients, to surviving recipient T cells and thymic progenitors.

This clonotype has more than one count but fewer than ten. Its matching antigen is unknown. The source is a girl aged 2 to 10 with aplastic anemia, due to receive a stem cell transplant. This chain uses TRBV7-9 with TRBJ2-7; D perhaps matches TRBD2 (6 bases). Sample: PBMCs, taken before TCRalphabeta/CD19-depleted stem cell transplant. Here the CDR3 reads CASSQPGSSYEQYF. As DNA, the CDR3 is TGTGCCAGCAGCCAGCCCGGGAGCTCCTACGAGCAGTACTTC.